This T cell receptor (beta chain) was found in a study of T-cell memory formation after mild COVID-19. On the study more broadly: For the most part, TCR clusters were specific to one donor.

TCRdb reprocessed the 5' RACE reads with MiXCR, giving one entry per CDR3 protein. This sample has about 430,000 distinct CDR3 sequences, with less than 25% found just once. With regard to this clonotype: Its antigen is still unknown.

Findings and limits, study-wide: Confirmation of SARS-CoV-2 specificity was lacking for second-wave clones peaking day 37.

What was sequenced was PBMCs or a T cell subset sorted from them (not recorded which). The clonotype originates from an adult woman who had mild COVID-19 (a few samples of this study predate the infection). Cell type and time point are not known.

The CDR3 coding sequence is TGCGCCAGCAGCTTCAGGGGACTGACGACTAGCAGCACAGATACGCAGTATTTT. This codes for CASSFRGLTTSSTDTQYF. The rearrangement joins TRBV5-1 to TRBJ2-3, with D perhaps TRBD2 (7 bases). Looked up from germline, CDR1 is SGHRS and CDR2 is YFSETQ. This CDR3 contains 18 residues. V lost 2 bases to trimming and J lost 0 bases, with 19 bases between them.